This T cell receptor (beta chain) was identified in a study of molecular identifiers for immune sequencing clone quantification. TCRdb re-analysed the PCR reads in MiXCR, keeping a single row per CDR3 protein. Altogether 88,000 or so distinct CDR3 sequences are present, around 23% being singletons, with the ten largest covering about 0.95%. This clonotype occurred many times. This clonotype originated in a human donor in good health. Some libraries in this study had Jurkat cell RNA spiked in. Input material: naive CD8+ T cells from blood, with Jurkat cell RNA spiked in. Noted subset: FACS-sorted CD8+CD4-CCR7+CD45RA+ naive T cells.

The CDR3 loop reads CSASGQGWQETQYF. The CDR3 nucleotides are TGCAGTGCTTCGGGACAGGGGTGGCAAGAGACCCAGTACTTC. This chain uses TRBV20-1 with TRBJ2-5, with TRBD1 matching over 10 bases. The CDR3 contains 14 residues. Germline CDR1 reads DFQATT; CDR2 reads SNEGSKA (reference sequence). V lost 5 bases and J lost 2; bases outside the gene matches: 5.